Listed here is a single T cell receptor (beta chain). V dropped 4 bases and J dropped 6 bases, with 15 bases sitting between them. This CDR3 is 14 amino acids long. CDR1 is MGHRA, CDR2 YSYEKL, per germline. These data belong to a study of identical twins. TCRdb re-derived calls from the 5' RACE reads in MiXCR, one entry per CDR3 protein. The table includes 420,000 or so distinct CDR3 sequences, about 18% detected once. V is TRBV4-1 and J is TRBJ2-5; D perhaps matches TRBD1 (6 bases). This sequence originates from a man aged 45 to 65 in good health. The sample consisted of naive T cells sorted from blood. CDR3 sequence reads: CASSPLYREQTQYF. The CDR3 DNA reads TGCGCCAGCAGCCCACTCTACAGGGAACAGACCCAGTACTTC.